Listed below are T cell receptor beta chains from one sample, sequenced in a study of cytomegalovirus exposure and HLA in healthy donors. Here immunoSEQ multiplex PCR was the method, and the copy in TCRdb shows in-frame clones only, minus some. Of approximately 280,000 clones listed, more than 75% were seen once; the top ten hold about 0.86%. The specimen was PBMCs. These receptors all come from a woman younger than 30 in good health and CMV-seronegative. The CDR3 runs from the conserved cysteine through the conserved F or W. A D gene is named only where the DNA matches it firmly. The size of a clone is reported for some rows only, either as once, few or many, or as a class for expanded clones.

abundance: -; v_gene: TRBV9; d_gene: -; j_gene: TRBJ1-4; CDR3aa: CASSVGSGSYNEKLFF; CDR3nt: TGTGCCAGCAGCGTAGGGTCAGGATCCTATAATGAAAAACTGTTTTTT
abundance: -; v_gene: TRBV7-2; d_gene: TRBD2; j_gene: TRBJ2-7; CDR3aa: CASSRLAGNEQYF; CDR3nt: TGTGCCAGCAGCAGACTAGCGGGGAACGAGCAGTACTTC
abundance: -; v_gene: TRBV4-2; d_gene: -; j_gene: TRBJ2-1; CDR3aa: CASSQGEGLGAYNEQFF; CDR3nt: TGTGCCAGCAGCCAAGGCGAGGGTCTGGGCGCCTACAATGAGCAGTTCTTC
abundance: -; v_gene: TRBV18; d_gene: -; j_gene: TRBJ2-1; CDR3aa: CASSPGIVADNEQFF; CDR3nt: TGTGCCAGCTCACCGGGGATAGTAGCGGACAATGAGCAGTTCTTC
abundance: -; v_gene: TRBV19; d_gene: TRBD2; j_gene: TRBJ2-1; CDR3aa: CASSKGREKSNEQFF; CDR3nt: TGTGCCAGTAGTAAGGGGCGGGAGAAGAGCAATGAGCAGTTCTTC
abundance: -; v_gene: TRBV7-8; d_gene: TRBD1; j_gene: TRBJ1-5; CDR3aa: CASSLSLGQGVRQPQHF; CDR3nt: TGTGCCAGCAGCTTAAGCCTGGGACAGGGTGTACGTCAGCCCCAGCATTTT
abundance: -; v_gene: TRBV5-1; d_gene: TRBD2; j_gene: TRBJ2-5; CDR3aa: CASSSGLAGGYQETQYF; CDR3nt: TGCGCCAGCAGCTCGGGACTAGCGGGAGGGTACCAAGAGACCCAGTACTTC
abundance: -; v_gene: TRBV7-2; d_gene: TRBD2; j_gene: TRBJ2-1; CDR3aa: CASSLAPPRTSGSYNEQFF; CDR3nt: TGTGCCAGCAGCTTAGCGCCCCCTCGGACTAGCGGCTCCTACAATGAGCAGTTCTTC
abundance: -; v_gene: TRBV7-3; d_gene: -; j_gene: TRBJ1-6; CDR3aa: CASSLTGSSYNSPLHF; CDR3nt: TGTGCCAGCAGCTTAACTGGGAGCTCCTATAATTCACCCCTCCACTTT
abundance: -; v_gene: TRBV9; d_gene: TRBD2; j_gene: TRBJ2-1; CDR3aa: CASSVGGSGRGNEQFF; CDR3nt: TGTGCCAGCAGCGTAGGTGGTAGCGGGAGGGGAAATGAGCAGTTCTTC
abundance: -; v_gene: TRBV11-2; d_gene: -; j_gene: TRBJ1-6; CDR3aa: CASSLARNPVSPLHF; CDR3nt: TGTGCCAGCAGCTTAGCCAGAAATCCAGTTTCACCCCTCCACTTT
abundance: -; v_gene: TRBV29-1; d_gene: -; j_gene: TRBJ1-2; CDR3aa: CSAVRLGLGHGYTF; CDR3nt: TGCAGCGCCGTTCGGCTAGGACTAGGGCATGGCTACACCTTC
abundance: -; v_gene: TRBV28; d_gene: -; j_gene: TRBJ2-1; CDR3aa: CATSSPGTVYNEQFF; CDR3nt: TGTGCCACTTCATCACCCGGGACTGTATACAATGAGCAGTTCTTC
abundance: -; v_gene: TRBV28; d_gene: TRBD2; j_gene: TRBJ2-1; CDR3aa: CASSLSVRASGRRNEQFF; CDR3nt: TGTGCCAGCAGTTTATCAGTCAGGGCTAGCGGGAGAAGGAATGAGCAGTTCTTC
abundance: -; v_gene: TRBV5-1; d_gene: TRBD2; j_gene: TRBJ2-3; CDR3aa: CASSLGSGGNWGTDTQYF; CDR3nt: TGCGCCAGCAGCTTGGGGAGCGGGGGAAATTGGGGCACAGATACGCAGTATTTT
abundance: few; v_gene: TRBV5-4; d_gene: -; j_gene: TRBJ1-6; CDR3aa: CASSLAAGARNSPLHF; CDR3nt: TGTGCCAGCAGCTTGGCCGCGGGGGCGAGGAATTCACCCCTCCACTTT
abundance: -; v_gene: TRBV7-8; d_gene: TRBD2; j_gene: TRBJ2-1; CDR3aa: CASSLSGGGEQFF; CDR3nt: TGTGCCAGCAGCTTATCGGGAGGCGGTGAGCAGTTCTTC
abundance: -; v_gene: TRBV11-2; d_gene: TRBD1; j_gene: TRBJ1-4; CDR3aa: CASSLTGDEKLFF; CDR3nt: TGTGCCAGCAGCTTAACAGGGGATGAAAAACTGTTTTTT
abundance: -; v_gene: TRBV4-2; d_gene: -; j_gene: TRBJ2-7; CDR3aa: CASSQERLASYEQYF; CDR3nt: TGTGCCAGCAGCCAAGAGAGGCTAGCCTCCTACGAGCAGTACTTC
abundance: few; v_gene: TRBV11-2; d_gene: -; j_gene: TRBJ2-2; CDR3aa: CASSQRGSGELFF; CDR3nt: TGTGCCAGCAGCCAACGGGGAAGTGGGGAGCTGTTTTTT
abundance: -; v_gene: TRBV15; d_gene: -; j_gene: TRBJ2-1; CDR3aa: CATSRDVGDYNEQFF; CDR3nt: TGTGCCACCAGCAGAGACGTAGGAGATTACAATGAGCAGTTCTTC
abundance: -; v_gene: TRBV6-6; d_gene: -; j_gene: TRBJ1-4; CDR3aa: CASFGGKLFF; CDR3nt: TGTGCCAGTTTCGGAGGAAAACTGTTTTTT
abundance: -; v_gene: TRBV15; d_gene: -; j_gene: TRBJ1-1; CDR3aa: CATSRGVTGGGTEAFF; CDR3nt: TGTGCCACCAGCAGAGGTGTGACAGGCGGGGGGACTGAAGCTTTCTTT
abundance: few; v_gene: TRBV4-2; d_gene: -; j_gene: TRBJ2-7; CDR3aa: CASSPSGYEQYF; CDR3nt: TGTGCCAGCAGCCCCTCGGGCTACGAGCAGTACTTC
abundance: -; v_gene: TRBV6-1; d_gene: -; j_gene: TRBJ1-1; CDR3aa: CVRGNTEAFF; CDR3nt: TGTGTAAGGGGGAACACTGAAGCTTTCTTT
abundance: once; v_gene: TRBV29-1; d_gene: -; j_gene: TRBJ2-7; CDR3aa: CSVEASDSYEQYF; CDR3nt: TGCAGCGTTGAAGCTTCTGACAGCTACGAGCAGTACTTC
abundance: -; v_gene: TRBV7-6; d_gene: TRBD2; j_gene: TRBJ2-7; CDR3aa: CASSSRGSGAGDAFEQYF; CDR3nt: TGTGCCAGCAGCTCTAGGGGTTCCGGAGCGGGAGACGCTTTCGAGCAGTACTTC
abundance: -; v_gene: TRBV6-1; d_gene: -; j_gene: TRBJ1-1; CDR3aa: CASWANTEAFF; CDR3nt: TGTGCCAGCTGGGCGAACACTGAAGCTTTCTTT